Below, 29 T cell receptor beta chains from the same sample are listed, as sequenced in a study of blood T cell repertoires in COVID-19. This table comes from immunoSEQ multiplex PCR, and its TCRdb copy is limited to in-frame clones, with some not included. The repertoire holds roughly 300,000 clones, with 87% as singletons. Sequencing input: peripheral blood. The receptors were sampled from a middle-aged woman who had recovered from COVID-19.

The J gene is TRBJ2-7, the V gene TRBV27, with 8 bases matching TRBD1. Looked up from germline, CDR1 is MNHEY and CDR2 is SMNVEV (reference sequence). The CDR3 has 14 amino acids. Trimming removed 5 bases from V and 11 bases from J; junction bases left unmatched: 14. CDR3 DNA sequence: TGTGCCAGCAGTCAAATCCCGGGACAGGCACTCGAGTACTTC. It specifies CASSQIPGQALEYF.

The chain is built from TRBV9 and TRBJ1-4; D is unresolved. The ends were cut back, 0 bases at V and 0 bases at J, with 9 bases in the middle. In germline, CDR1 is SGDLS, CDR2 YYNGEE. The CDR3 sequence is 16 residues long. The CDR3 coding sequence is TGTGCCAGCAGCGTAGCGACAACAGCAACTAATGAAAAACTGTTTTTT. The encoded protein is CASSVATTATNEKLFF.

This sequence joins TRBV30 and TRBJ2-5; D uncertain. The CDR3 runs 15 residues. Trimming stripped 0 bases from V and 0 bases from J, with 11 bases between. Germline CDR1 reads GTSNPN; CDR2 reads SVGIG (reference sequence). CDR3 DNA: TGTGCCTGGAGTGTACCAGGATTGTACCAAGAGACCCAGTACTTC. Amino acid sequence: CAWSVPGLYQETQYF.

This CDR3 is CASSLAGGSSYNSPLHF. CDR3 coding DNA: TGCGCCAGCAGCTTGGCGGGGGGTAGCTCCTATAATTCACCCCTCCACTTT. The genes are TRBV5-1 and TRBJ1-6; D is perhaps TRBD1 (5 bases). Germline V CDR1 and CDR2: SGHRS, YFSETQ. V was clipped by 0 bases and J by 0 bases, with 10 bases between them. The CDR3 runs to 17 residues.

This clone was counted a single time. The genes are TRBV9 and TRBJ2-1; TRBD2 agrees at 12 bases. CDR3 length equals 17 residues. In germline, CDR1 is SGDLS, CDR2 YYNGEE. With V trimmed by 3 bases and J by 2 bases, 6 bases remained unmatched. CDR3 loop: CASSARTSGVTYNEQFF. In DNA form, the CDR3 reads TGTGCCAGCAGCGCCAGGACTAGCGGGGTGACCTACAATGAGCAGTTCTTC.

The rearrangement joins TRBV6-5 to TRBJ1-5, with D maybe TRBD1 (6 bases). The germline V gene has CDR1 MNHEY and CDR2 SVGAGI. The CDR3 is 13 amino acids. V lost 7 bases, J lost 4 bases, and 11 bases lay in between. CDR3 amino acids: CASNYDRNQPQHF. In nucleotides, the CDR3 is TGTGCCAGCAATTATGACAGGAATCAGCCCCAGCATTTT.

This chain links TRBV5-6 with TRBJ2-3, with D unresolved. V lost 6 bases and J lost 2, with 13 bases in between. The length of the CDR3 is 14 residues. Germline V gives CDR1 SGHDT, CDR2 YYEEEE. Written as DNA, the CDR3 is TGTGCCAGCACTAAACAGTCTTTCACAGATACGCAGTATTTT. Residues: CASTKQSFTDTQYF.

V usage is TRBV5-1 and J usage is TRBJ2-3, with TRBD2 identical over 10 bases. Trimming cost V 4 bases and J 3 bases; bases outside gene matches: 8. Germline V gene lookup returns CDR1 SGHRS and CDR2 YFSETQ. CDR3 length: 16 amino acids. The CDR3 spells CASSLERGGPTDTQYF. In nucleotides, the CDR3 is TGCGCCAGCAGCCTTGAGCGGGGGGGTCCTACAGATACGCAGTATTTT.

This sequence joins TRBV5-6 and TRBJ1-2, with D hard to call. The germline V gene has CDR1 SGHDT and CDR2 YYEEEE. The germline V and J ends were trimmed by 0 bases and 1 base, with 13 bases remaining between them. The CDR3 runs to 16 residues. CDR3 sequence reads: CASSLVEGAFNYGYTF. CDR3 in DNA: TGTGCCAGCAGCTTGGTGGAGGGAGCTTTTAACTATGGCTACACCTTC.

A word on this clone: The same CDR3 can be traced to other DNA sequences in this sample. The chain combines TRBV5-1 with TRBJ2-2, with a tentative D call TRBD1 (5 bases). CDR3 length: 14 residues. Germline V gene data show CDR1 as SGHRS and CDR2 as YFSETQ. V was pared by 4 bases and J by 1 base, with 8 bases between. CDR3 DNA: TGCGCCAGCAGCCTAAGGGGGAACACCGGGGAGCTGTTTTTT. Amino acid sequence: CASSLRGNTGELFF. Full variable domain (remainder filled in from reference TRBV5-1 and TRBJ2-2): KAGVTQTPRYLIKTRGQQVTLSCSPISGHRSVSWYQQTPGQGLQFLFEYFSETQRNKGNFPGRFSGRQFSNSRSEMNVSTLELGDSALYLCASSLRGNTGELFFGEGSRLTVL.

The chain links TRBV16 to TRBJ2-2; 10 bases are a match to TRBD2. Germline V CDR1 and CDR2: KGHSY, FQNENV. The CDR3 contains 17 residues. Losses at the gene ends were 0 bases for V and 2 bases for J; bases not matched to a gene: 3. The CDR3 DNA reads TGTGCCAGCAGCCAATCCCTAGCGGGGGCCAACACCGGGGAGCTGTTTTTT. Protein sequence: CASSQSLAGANTGELFF.

CDR3 DNA sequence: TGTGCCAGCAGCCGTAGAGGGGCGGGGGACGCAGATACGCAGTATTTT. Translation: CASSRRGAGDADTQYF. The J gene is TRBJ2-3, the V gene TRBV9; the match to TRBD2 covers 7 bases. CDR1 and CDR2 (germline): SGDLS, YYNGEE. This CDR3 has 16 amino acids. The trim removed 4 bases at V and 4 bases at J, leaving 12 bases unmatched.

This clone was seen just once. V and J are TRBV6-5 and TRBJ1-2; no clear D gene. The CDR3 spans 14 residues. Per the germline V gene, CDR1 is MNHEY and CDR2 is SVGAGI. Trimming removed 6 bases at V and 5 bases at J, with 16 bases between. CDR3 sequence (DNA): TGTGCCAGCAGCCTGAGAGGAGCTCGGTATGGCTACACCTTC. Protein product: CASSLRGARYGYTF.

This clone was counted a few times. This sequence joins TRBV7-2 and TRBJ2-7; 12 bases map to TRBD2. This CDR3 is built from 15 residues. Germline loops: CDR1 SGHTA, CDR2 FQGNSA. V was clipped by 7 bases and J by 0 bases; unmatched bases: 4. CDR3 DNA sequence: TGTGCCAGCACCCCGACTAGCGGGGGCTCCTACGAGCAGTACTTC. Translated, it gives CASTPTSGGSYEQYF.

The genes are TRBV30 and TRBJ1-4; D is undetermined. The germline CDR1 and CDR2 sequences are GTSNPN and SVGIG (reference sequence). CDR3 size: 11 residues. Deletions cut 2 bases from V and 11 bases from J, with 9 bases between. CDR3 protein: CAWSPGEKLFF. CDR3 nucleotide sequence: TGTGCCTGGAGTCCCGGAGAGAAACTGTTTTTT.

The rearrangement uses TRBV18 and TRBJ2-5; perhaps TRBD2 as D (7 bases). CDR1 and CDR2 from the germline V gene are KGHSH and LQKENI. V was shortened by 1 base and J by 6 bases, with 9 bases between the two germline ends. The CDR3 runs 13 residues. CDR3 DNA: TGTGCCAGCTCACCACAGGGGGGGAAGACCCAGTACTTC. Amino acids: CASSPQGGKTQYF.

The CDR3 DNA reads TGTGCCAGCAGCTGGACAGGGGGGCCCCAGCATTTT. Encoded protein: CASSWTGGPQHF. The V gene is TRBV28, the J gene TRBJ1-5; 10 bases fit TRBD1. This CDR3 contains 12 residues. The V and J ends lost 6 bases and 9 bases, in that order; junction bases with no gene match: 2. Germline V gives CDR1 MDHEN, CDR2 SYDVKM.

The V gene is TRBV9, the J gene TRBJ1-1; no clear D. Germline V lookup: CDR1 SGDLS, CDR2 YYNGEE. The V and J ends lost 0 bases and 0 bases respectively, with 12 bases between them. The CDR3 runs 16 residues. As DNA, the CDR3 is TGTGCCAGCAGCGTAGGTAACCCCGGGATGAACACTGAAGCTTTCTTT. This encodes CASSVGNPGMNTEAFF. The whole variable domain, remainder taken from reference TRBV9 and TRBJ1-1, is DSGVTQTPKHLITATGQRVTLRCSPRSGDLSVYWYQQSLDQGLQFLIQYYNGEERAKGNILERFSAQQFPDLHSELNLSSLELGDSALYFCASSVGNPGMNTEAFFGQGTRLTVV.

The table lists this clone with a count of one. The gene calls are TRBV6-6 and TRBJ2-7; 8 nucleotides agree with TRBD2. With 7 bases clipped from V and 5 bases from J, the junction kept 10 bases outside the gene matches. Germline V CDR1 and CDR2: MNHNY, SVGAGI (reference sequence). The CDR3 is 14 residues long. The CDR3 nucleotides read TGTGCCAGCAAAAAGGCCAGCGGGGGACACGAGCAGTACTTC. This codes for CASKKASGGHEQYF.

The CDR3 sequence: CASSPYATNEKLFF. The CDR3 nucleotides read TGTGCCAGCAGCCCCTACGCAACTAATGAAAAACTGTTTTTT. V is TRBV11-2 and J is TRBJ1-4; no definite D call. CDR1 is SGHAT, CDR2 FQNNGV, per germline. Trimming left V 5 bases short and J 0 bases short, with 7 bases between. CDR3 size: 14 residues.

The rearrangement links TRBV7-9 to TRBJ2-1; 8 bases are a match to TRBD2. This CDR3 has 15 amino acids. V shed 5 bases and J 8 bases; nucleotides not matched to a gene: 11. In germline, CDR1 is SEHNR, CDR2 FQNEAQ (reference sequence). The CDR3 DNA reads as TGTGCCAGCAGCCCCAACCTAGCGGGTTTGGATGAGCAGTTCTTC. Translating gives CASSPNLAGLDEQFF.

The CDR3: CASSLRNREAFF. The CDR3 nucleotides are TGTGCCAGCAGCTTACGCAACCGGGAAGCTTTCTTT. This chain uses TRBV13 with TRBJ1-1, with D unclear. The CDR3 runs 12 residues. Trimming removed 2 bases from V and 8 bases from J, with 9 bases in between. Germline V gene lookup returns CDR1 PRHDT and CDR2 FYEKMQ (reference sequence).

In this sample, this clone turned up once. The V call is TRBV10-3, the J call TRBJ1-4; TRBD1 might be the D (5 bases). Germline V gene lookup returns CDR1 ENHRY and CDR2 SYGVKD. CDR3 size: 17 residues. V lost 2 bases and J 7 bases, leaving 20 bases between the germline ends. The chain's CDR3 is CAISETEGARVGEKLFF. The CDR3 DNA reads TGTGCCATCAGTGAGACCGAAGGGGCCAGGGTAGGTGAAAAACTGTTTTTT.

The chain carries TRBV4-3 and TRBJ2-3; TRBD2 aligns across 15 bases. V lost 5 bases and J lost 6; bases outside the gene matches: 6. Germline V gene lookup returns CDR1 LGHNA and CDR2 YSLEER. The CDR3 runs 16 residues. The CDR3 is CASSTRTSGGADTQYF. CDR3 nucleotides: TGCGCCAGCAGCACCCGGACTAGCGGGGGGGCGGATACGCAGTATTTT.

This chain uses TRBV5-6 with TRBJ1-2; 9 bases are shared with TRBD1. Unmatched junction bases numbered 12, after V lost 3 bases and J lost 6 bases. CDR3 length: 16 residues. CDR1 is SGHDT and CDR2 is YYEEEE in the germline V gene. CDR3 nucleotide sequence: TGTGCCAGCAGCTCATACTTGGGACAGGGTGAGGATGGCTACACCTTC. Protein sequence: CASSSYLGQGEDGYTF.

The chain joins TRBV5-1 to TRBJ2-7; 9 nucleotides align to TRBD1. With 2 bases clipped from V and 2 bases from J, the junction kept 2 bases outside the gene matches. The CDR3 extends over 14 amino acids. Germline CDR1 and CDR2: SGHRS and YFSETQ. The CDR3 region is CASSLQGATYEQYF. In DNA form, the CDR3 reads TGCGCCAGCAGCTTACAGGGGGCCACCTACGAGCAGTACTTC.

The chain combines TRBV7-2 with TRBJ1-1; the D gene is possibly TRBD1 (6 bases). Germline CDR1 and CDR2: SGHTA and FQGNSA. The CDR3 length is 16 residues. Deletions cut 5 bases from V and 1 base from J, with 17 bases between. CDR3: CASSALRGVKNTEAFF. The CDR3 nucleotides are TGTGCCAGCAGCGCCCTCAGGGGCGTGAAGAACACTGAAGCTTTCTTT.

CDR3 sequence reads: CASRERLAGGSTDTQYF. The CDR3 DNA reads as TGTGCCAGCAGGGAGCGACTAGCGGGGGGTAGCACAGATACGCAGTATTTT. The genes are TRBV5-4 and TRBJ2-3; 13 nucleotides align to TRBD2. Unmatched junction bases numbered 6, after V lost 5 bases and J lost 0 bases. The germline CDR1 and CDR2 sequences are SGHNT and YYREEE (reference sequence). The CDR3 contains 17 residues.

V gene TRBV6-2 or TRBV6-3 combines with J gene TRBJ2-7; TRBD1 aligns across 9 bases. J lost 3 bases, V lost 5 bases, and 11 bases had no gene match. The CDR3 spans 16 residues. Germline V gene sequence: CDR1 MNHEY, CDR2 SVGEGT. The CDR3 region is CASSARQGEHYYEQYF. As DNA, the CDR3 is TGTGCCAGCAGTGCCCGACAGGGGGAGCACTACTACGAGCAGTACTTC.